This T cell receptor (beta chain) is from a study of T cells in Graves' hyperthyroidism and ophthalmopathy. Authors of the study amplified TCR beta CDR3 regions from RNA transcripts. First-round RT-PCR with HTBI primers amplified the TCR CDR3 region. Each CDR3 protein gets one entry after TCRdb re-called the multiplex PCR reads with MiXCR. The sample holds around 500,000 distinct CDR3 sequences, around 15% seen once. Pregnant or lactating patients were excluded, as were those with uncontrolled infection or other autoimmune disease. This clonotype was detected many times. The sequence was collected from a woman in her twenties or thirties with Graves' ophthalmopathy. Sequencing was carried out using blood.

The CDR3 protein is CSAPHSSGFYNEQFF. The CDR3 DNA follows: TGCAGTGCTCCGCACTCTAGCGGGTTCTACAATGAGCAGTTCTTC. The chain joins TRBV20-1 to TRBJ2-1, with 8 nucleotides matching TRBD2. V shed 5 bases, J shed 3 bases, and the junction held 9 bases outside the gene matches. CDR1 and CDR2 from the germline V gene are DFQATT and SNEGSKA (reference sequence). The CDR3 loop spans 15 amino acids.